The 2 T cell receptor beta chains below were found in one sample sequenced in a study of CD8+ T cells in alopecia areata. Sequencing relied on a cDNA template that was reverse transcribed from extracted RNA. The table came from immunoSEQ multiplex PCR; TCRdb's copy has only in-frame clones and leaves some out. Here the sample spans 270,000 or so clones, about 62% being singletons. Regarding treatment: oral pan-JAK inhibitor, 5-10 mg twice daily. Here the sequenced sample was CD4+ T cells sorted from blood, taken at week 24, from a patient treated with tofacitinib. The receptors come from a human donor with alopecia areata.

The chain is built from TRBV27 and TRBJ2-5; D is undetermined. CDR1 and CDR2 from the germline V gene are MNHEY and SMNVEV (reference sequence). The CDR3 loop spans 12 amino acids. V was shortened by 1 base and J by 1 base, with 1 base between the two germline ends. The CDR3 DNA is TGTGCCAGCAGTTTATTCCAAGAGACCCAGTACTTC. This codes for CASSLFQETQYF.

The rearrangement uses TRBV6-6 and TRBJ1-4; the D gene is possibly TRBD1 (6 bases). The germline V gene has CDR1 MNHNY and CDR2 SVGAGI (reference sequence). V was pared by 5 bases and J by 4 bases, with 11 bases between. The CDR3 has 14 amino acids. The CDR3 loop is CASSLDRLNEKLFF. CDR3 DNA sequence: TGTGCCAGCAGTCTCGACAGGCTTAATGAAAAACTGTTTTTT.